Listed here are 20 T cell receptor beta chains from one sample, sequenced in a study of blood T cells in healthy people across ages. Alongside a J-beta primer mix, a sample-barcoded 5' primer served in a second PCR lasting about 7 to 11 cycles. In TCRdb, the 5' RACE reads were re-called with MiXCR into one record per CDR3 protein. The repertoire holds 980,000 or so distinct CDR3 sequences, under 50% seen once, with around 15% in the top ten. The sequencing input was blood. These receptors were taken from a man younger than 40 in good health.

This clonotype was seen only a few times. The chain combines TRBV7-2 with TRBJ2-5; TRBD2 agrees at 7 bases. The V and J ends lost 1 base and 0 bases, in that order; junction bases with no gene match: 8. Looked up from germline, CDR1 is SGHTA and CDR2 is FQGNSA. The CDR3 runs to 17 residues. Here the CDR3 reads CASSLEGRLAYQETQYF. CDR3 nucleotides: TGTGCCAGCAGCTTAGAAGGAAGACTAGCCTACCAAGAGACCCAGTACTTC.

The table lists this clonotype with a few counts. The CDR3 DNA reads as TGCAGCGTCGGACAGGGGGCGAGAACTGAAGCTTTCTTT. The encoded protein is CSVGQGARTEAFF. The chain couples TRBV29-1 to TRBJ1-1; 11 bases are shared with TRBD1. Trimming took 6 bases from V and 5 from J; bases not matched to a gene: 5. CDR3 size: 13 residues. Germline loops: CDR1 SQVTM, CDR2 ANQGSEA.

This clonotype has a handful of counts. The CDR3 is CSAISPGLSGWSKFF. Written as DNA, the CDR3 is TGCAGCGCCATATCCCCGGGGCTCAGTGGATGGTCGAAGTTCTTC. The chain links TRBV29-1 to TRBJ2-1; D possibly matches TRBD1 or TRBD2 (5 bases each). The CDR3 extends over 15 amino acids. The germline V gene encodes CDR1 SQVTM and CDR2 ANQGSEA. Trimming shortened V by 7 bases and J by 14 bases, and 30 bases separated the two germline ends.

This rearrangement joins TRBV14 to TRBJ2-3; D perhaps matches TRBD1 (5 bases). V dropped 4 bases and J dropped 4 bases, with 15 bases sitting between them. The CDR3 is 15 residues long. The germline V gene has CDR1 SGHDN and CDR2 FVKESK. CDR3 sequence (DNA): TGTGCCAGCAGCCGGTGGCAGGGTGGGGCAGATACGCAGTATTTT. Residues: CASSRWQGGADTQYF.

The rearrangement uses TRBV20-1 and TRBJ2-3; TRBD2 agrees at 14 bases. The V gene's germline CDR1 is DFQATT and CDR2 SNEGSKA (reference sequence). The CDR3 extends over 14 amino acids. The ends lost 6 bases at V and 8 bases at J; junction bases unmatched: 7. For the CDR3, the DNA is TGCAGTGCCCCCGGGACTAGCGGGGGAGTTACGCAGTATTTT. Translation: CSAPGTSGGVTQYF.

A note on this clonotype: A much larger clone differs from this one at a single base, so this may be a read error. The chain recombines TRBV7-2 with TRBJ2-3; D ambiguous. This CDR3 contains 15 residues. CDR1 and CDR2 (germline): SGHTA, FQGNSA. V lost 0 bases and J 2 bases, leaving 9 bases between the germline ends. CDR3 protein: CASSLASQSTDTQYF. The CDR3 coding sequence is TGTGCCAGCAGCTTAGCTAGTCAGTCCACAGATACGCAGTATTTT.

Here the CDR3 reads CASRNLAGQSTDTQYF. The CDR3 bases are TGTGCCAGCAGAAACCTAGCGGGGCAAAGCACAGATACGCAGTATTTT. The V and J genes are TRBV7-9 and TRBJ2-3, with TRBD2 identical over 9 bases. Per the germline V gene, CDR1 is SEHNR and CDR2 is FQNEAQ (reference sequence). J lost 0 bases, V lost 6 bases, and 7 bases had no gene match. The CDR3 loop spans 16 amino acids.

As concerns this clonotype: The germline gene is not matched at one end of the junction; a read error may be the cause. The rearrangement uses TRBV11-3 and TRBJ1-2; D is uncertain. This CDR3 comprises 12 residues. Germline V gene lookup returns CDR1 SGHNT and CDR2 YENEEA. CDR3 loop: CVSSRTFYGYTF. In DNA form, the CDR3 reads TGTGTCAGCAGCCGTACTTTCTATGGCTACACCTTC. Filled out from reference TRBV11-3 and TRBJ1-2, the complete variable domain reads EAGVVQSPRYKIIEKKQPVAFWCNPISGHNTLYWYLQNLGQGPELLIRYENEEAVDDSQLPKDRFSAERLKGVDSTLKIQPAELGDSAVYLCVSSRTFYGYTFGSGTRLTVV.

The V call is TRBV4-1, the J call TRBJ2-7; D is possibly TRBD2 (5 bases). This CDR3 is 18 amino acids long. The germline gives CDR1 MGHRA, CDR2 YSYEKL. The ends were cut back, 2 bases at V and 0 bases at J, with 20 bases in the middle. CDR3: CASSQLQAVSDLSYEQYF. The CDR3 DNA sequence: TGCGCCAGCAGCCAACTGCAGGCGGTTAGCGACCTCTCCTACGAGCAGTACTTC.

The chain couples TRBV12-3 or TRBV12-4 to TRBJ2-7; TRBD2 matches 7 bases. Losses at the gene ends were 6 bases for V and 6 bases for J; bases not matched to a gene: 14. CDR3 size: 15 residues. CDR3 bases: TGTGCCAGCAGACCATTAGCGGGTTACGGACTCGAGCAGTACTTC. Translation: CASRPLAGYGLEQYF.

CDR3 region: CSANTGYEQFF. Written as DNA, the CDR3 is TGCAGTGCCAATACAGGGTATGAGCAGTTCTTC. The gene calls are TRBV20-1 and TRBJ2-1; tentatively, D is TRBD1 (6 bases). Trimming pared 6 bases from V and 8 bases from J, leaving 11 bases between. The CDR3 has 11 residues. The germline CDR1 and CDR2 sequences are DFQATT and SNEGSKA (reference sequence).

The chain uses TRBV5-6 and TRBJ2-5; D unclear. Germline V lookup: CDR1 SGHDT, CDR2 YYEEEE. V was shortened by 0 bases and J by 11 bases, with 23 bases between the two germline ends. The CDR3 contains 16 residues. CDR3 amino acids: CASSLDRVATYNEQYF. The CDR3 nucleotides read TGTGCCAGCAGCTTGGACCGGGTGGCTACATACAATGAGCAGTACTTC.

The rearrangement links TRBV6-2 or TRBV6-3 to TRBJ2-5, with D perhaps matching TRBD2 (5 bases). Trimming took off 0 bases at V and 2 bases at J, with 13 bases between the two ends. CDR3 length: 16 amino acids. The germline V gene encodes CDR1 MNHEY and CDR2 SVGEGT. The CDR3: CASSYSVTPGQETQYF. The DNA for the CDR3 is TGTGCCAGCAGTTACTCGGTCACTCCGGGGCAAGAGACCCAGTACTTC.

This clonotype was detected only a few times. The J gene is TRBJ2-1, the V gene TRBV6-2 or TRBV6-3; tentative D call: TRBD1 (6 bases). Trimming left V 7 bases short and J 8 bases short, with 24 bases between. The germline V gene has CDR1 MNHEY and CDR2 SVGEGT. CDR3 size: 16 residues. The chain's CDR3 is CASTRPRLGHVDEQFF. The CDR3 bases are TGTGCCAGCACCCGACCCCGATTGGGACACGTGGATGAGCAGTTCTTC.

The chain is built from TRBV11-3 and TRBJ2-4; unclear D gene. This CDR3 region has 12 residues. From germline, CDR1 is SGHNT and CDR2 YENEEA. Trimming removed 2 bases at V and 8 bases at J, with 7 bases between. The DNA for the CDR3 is TGTGCCAGCAGCTTAATCTCCGACATTCAGTACTTC. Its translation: CASSLISDIQYF.

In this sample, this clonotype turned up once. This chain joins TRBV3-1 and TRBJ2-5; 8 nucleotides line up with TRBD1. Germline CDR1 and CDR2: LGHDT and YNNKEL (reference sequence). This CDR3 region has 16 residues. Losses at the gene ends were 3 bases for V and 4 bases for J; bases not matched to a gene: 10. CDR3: CASSQTGAGERETQYF. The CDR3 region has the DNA TGTGCCAGCAGCCAGACAGGGGCCGGCGAGAGAGAGACCCAGTACTTC.

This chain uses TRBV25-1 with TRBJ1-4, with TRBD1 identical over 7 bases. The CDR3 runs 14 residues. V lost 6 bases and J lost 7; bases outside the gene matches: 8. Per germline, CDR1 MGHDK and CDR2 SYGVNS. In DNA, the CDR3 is TGTGCCAGCAGCCAGGGGGGGAGAGGTGAAAAACTGTTTTTT. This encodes CASSQGGRGEKLFF.

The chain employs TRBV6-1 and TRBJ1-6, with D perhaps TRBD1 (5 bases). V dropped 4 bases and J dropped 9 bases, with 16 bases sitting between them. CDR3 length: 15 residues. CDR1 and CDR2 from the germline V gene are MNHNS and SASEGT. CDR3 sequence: CASSGGRGESSPLHF. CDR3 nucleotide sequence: TGTGCCAGCAGTGGGGGCAGAGGGGAGAGTTCACCCCTCCACTTT.

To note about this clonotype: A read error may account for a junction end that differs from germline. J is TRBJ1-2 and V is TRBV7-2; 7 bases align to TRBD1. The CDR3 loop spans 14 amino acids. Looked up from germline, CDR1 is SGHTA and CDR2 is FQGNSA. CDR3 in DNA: TGTGCCCGCAGCTTAGGAGGGACAGACTATGGCTACACCTTC. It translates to CARSLGGTDYGYTF.

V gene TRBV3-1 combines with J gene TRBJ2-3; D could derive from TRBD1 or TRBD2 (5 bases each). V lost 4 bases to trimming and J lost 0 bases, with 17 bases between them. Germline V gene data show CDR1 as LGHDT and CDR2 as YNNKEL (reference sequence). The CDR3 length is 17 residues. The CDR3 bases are TGTGCCAGCAGCCCCCGTCTGGGGACCGCTAGCACAGATACGCAGTATTTT. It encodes CASSPRLGTASTDTQYF.